Included here is one TCR beta chain sequence, with context. Its antigen is not identified. The sample is drawn from a study of cytomegalovirus exposure and HLA in healthy donors. The study's findings and limits: Under in vitro conditions, a few CMV-associated chains were confirmed as specific for CMV antigens.

CDR1 is MNHEY, CDR2 SMNVEV, per germline (reference sequence). With 4 bases removed from V and 1 base from J, the gap between germline ends came to 28 bases. This CDR3 has 20 residues. The primer mix had 60 Vbeta and 13 Jbeta primers. TCRdb's table, derived via immunoSEQ multiplex PCR, lists solely in-frame clones and lacks some. The sample has approximately 110,000 clones. The J gene is TRBJ1-1, the V gene TRBV27; D is unclear. Material for sequencing was PBMCs. The sequence was obtained from a man younger than 45 in good health and CMV-seronegative. CDR3: CASSYTSIYPDGRGNTEAFF. DNA of the CDR3: TGTGCCAGCAGTTACACATCTATTTATCCAGACGGTCGAGGGAACACTGAAGCTTTCTTT.